Sequencing of this TCR beta chain was carried out in a study of cytomegalovirus exposure and HLA in healthy donors. On the study more broadly: Earlier, 150 million to 200 million T cells were analyzed, and 95 million to 140 million unique TCR beta sequences were found among them.

This CDR3 is built from 16 residues. CDR1 is SGHRS, CDR2 YFSETQ, per germline. The ends were cut back, 1 base at V and 4 bases at J, with 15 bases in the middle. The PCR had 60 Vbeta and 13 Jbeta primers. The assay was immunoSEQ multiplex PCR, and TCRdb's table has in-frame clones only and misses some. The sample spans approximately 180,000 clones; the ten largest clones claim under 6.5%. The receptor was isolated from a man younger than 40 in good health and CMV-seronegative. The rearrangement uses TRBV5-1 and TRBJ2-1; maybe TRBD2 (6 bases). Sequenced sample: PBMCs. The CDR3 here is CASSLSGGTEYNEQFF. CDR3 in DNA: TGCGCCAGCAGCTTGTCCGGGGGTACCGAATACAATGAGCAGTTCTTC.